Below, one T cell receptor (beta chain) is given with its context. The antigen is not known. The sample comes from a study of cytotoxic CD8 clonotypes in ibrutinib-treated CLL. Study summary: Recorded responses included approximately 25 partial and 2 complete; following median roughly 70 months, 14 stayed remitted and around 12 progressed. Sequenced samples delivered averages of around 250,000 productive templates and 90,000 or so productive rearrangements.

Looked up from germline, CDR1 is MNHEY and CDR2 is SVGAGI. V gave up 0 bases and J gave up 2 bases, with 7 bases separating them. There are 14 residues in the CDR3. Study outcomes and limitations: Relative to age-matched healthy donors, clonality at baseline was higher, and it tracked circulating CD8+ T-cell counts. There were differences in sampling times between sustained-remission and progressing patients.

Clones were sequenced by immunoSEQ multiplex PCR, and TCRdb holds only the in-frame ones, with some missing. The sample yields approximately 29,000 clones, about three fifths seen once. This receptor was taken from a human donor with chronic lymphocytic leukemia. This sample comprised PBMCs, obtained before ibrutinib treatment. V and J are TRBV6-5 and TRBJ2-5; a weak D match, TRBD1 (5 bases). This CDR3 is CASSYSTGQETQYF. The CDR3, as DNA: TGTGCCAGCAGTTACTCTACAGGTCAAGAGACCCAGTACTTC.